This T cell receptor (beta chain) was sequenced in a study of T-cell reconstitution after alpha-beta-depleted transplantation in children. Germline loops: CDR1 SGHTA, CDR2 FQGNSA. The CDR3 has 15 residues. V lost 4 bases to trimming and J lost 6 bases; unmatched junction nucleotides: 6. Construction of the TCRbeta library involved unique molecular identifiers. From the PCR reads, TCRdb called clonotypes with MiXCR, one entry per CDR3 protein. Of about 980,000 distinct CDR3 sequences in the sample, about 29% were seen once. This clonotype was detected only a few times. This rearrangement joins TRBV7-2 to TRBJ2-1; 10 bases fit TRBD2. The sequences come from PBMCs, mostly from graft donor cells, collected 360 days after TCRalphabeta/CD19-depleted stem cell transplant. This receptor was identified in a boy in the first two years of life who had a stem cell transplant for SCID, so the T cells may come from the graft donor. CDR3 DNA sequence: TGTGCCAGCAGCTGGCTAGCGGGGGAATTCAATGAGCAGTTCTTC. It encodes CASSWLAGEFNEQFF.